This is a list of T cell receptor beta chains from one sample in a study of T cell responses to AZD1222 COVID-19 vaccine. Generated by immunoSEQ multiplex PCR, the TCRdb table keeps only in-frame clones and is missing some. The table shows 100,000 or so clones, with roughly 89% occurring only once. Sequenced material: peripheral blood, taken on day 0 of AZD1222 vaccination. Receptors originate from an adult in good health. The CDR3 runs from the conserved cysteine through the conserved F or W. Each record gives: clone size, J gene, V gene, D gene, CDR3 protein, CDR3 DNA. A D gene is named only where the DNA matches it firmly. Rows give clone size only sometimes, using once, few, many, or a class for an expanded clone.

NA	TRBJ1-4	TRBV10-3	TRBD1	CAIRDGTDEKLFF	TGTGCCATCAGAGACGGGACAGATGAAAAACTGTTTTTT
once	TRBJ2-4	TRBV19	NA	CASSSRNIQYF	TGTGCCAGTAGTTCTCGAAACATTCAGTACTTC
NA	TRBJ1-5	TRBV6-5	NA	CASRGDLDQPQHF	TGTGCCAGCAGGGGGGATCTGGATCAGCCCCAGCATTTT
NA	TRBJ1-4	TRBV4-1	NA	CASGDRRNEKLFF	TGCGCCAGCGGAGACAGGAGGAATGAAAAACTGTTTTTT
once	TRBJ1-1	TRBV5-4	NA	CASSLEQGTEAFF	TGTGCCAGCAGCTTGGAACAGGGCACTGAAGCTTTCTTT
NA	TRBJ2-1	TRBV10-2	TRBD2	CASRDGTSRNNEQFF	TGCGCCAGCAGAGATGGGACTAGCCGAAACAATGAGCAGTTCTTC
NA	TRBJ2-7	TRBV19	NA	CASSDNYEQYF	TGTGCCAGTAGTGACAACTACGAGCAGTACTTC
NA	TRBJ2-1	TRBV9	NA	CASSVAQSSYNEQFF	TGTGCCAGCAGCGTAGCTCAGAGCTCCTACAATGAGCAGTTCTTC
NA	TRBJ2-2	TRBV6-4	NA	CASRRDHNTGELFF	TGTGCCAGCAGAAGGGACCATAACACCGGGGAGCTGTTTTTT
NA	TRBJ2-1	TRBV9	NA	CASSVADAGDEQFF	TGTGCCAGCAGCGTAGCGGACGCCGGGGATGAGCAGTTCTTC
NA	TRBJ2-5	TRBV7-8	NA	CASSFRRGPFQETQYF	TGTGCCAGCAGCTTCCGCCGAGGCCCGTTCCAAGAGACCCAGTACTTC
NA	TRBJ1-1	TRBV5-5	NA	CASSSPTEAFF	TGTGCCAGCAGCTCCCCGACTGAAGCTTTCTTT
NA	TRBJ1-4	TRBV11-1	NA	CASSSRDGAREKLFF	TGTGCCAGCAGCTCCCGGGACGGTGCGCGAGAAAAACTGTTTTTT
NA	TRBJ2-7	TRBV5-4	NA	CASSLGAGKTYEQYF	TGTGCCAGCAGCTTGGGAGCAGGGAAAACCTACGAGCAGTACTTC
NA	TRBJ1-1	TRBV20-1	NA	CSASKSLGAAFF	TGCAGTGCTAGTAAATCTTTAGGGGCGGCTTTCTTT
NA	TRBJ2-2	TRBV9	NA	CASSAVLDAGELFF	TGTGCCAGCAGCGCCGTACTAGATGCCGGGGAGCTGTTTTTT
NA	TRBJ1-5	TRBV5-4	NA	CPARLYSNQPQHF	TGTCCCGCCCGCCTATATAGCAATCAGCCCCAGCATTTT
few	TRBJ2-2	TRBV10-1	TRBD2	CASRIGLASANTGELFF	TGCGCCAGCAGGATAGGACTAGCGAGCGCGAACACCGGGGAGCTGTTTTTT
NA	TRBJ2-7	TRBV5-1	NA	CASSLGREQYF	TGCGCCAGCAGCTTAGGAAGGGAGCAGTACTTC
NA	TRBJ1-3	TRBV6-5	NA	CASSFRGSGNTIYF	TGTGCCAGCAGTTTTCGAGGCTCTGGAAACACCATATATTTT
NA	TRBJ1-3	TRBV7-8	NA	CASSSRVAGNTIYF	TGTGCCAGCAGCTCCAGGGTGGCTGGAAACACCATATATTTT
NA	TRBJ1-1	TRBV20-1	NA	CSASKGLGTEAFF	TGCAGTGCTAGTAAGGGGCTTGGCACTGAAGCTTTCTTT
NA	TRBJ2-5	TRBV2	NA	CASSYKNGGTQYF	TGTGCCAGCAGTTACAAAAACGGCGGAACCCAGTACTTC
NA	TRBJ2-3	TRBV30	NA	CAWSGLTDTQYF	TGTGCCTGGAGTGGCCTAACAGATACGCAGTATTTT
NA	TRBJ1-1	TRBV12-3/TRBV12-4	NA	CASSYRVNTEAFF	TGTGCCAGCAGTTACAGGGTAAACACTGAAGCTTTCTTT
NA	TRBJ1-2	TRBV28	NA	CASSLYPPDPGNYGYTF	TGTGCCAGCAGTCTGTACCCTCCGGACCCTGGGAACTATGGCTACACCTTC
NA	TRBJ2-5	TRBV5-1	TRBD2	CASSPPGGGSQETQYF	TGCGCCAGCAGCCCCCCTGGCGGGGGATCCCAAGAGACCCAGTACTTC
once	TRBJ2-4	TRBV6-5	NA	CASSFDPKLAKNIQYF	TGTGCCAGCAGTTTCGACCCAAAACTAGCCAAAAACATTCAGTACTTC
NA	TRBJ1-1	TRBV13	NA	CASSWDTEAFF	TGTGCCAGCAGCTGGGACACTGAAGCTTTCTTT
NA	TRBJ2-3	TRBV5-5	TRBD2	CASSLAGGTSTDTQYF	TGTGCCAGCAGCTTGGCCGGGGGGACTAGCACAGATACGCAGTATTTT
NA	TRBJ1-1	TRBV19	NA	CASSMGGTEAFF	TGTGCCAGTAGTATGGGGGGCACTGAAGCTTTCTTT
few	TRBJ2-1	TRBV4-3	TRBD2	CASSQETGLANSYNEQFF	TGCGCCAGCAGCCAAGAGACGGGACTAGCGAACTCCTACAATGAGCAGTTCTTC
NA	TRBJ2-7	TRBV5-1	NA	CASSPLDGELEQYF	TGCGCCAGCAGCCCACTGGACGGTGAACTCGAGCAGTACTTC